These 11 T cell receptor beta chains came from one sample sequenced in a study of spatial heterogeneity in lung cancer (dated by TCRdb to the late 2010s). Study-level results and caveats: The tumor nonsynonymous mutation count correlated with the number of expanded intratumoral alpha and beta TCRs.

The label giving this sample's time point can be read as: sample taken at primary tumor resection. No antigen has been identified for these receptors. Library preparation employed 5' RACE. Reads for this sample came from a NextSeq 500. TCRdb trimmed the raw reads at Q25, called clones with MiXCR and kept productive beta chains. Rows merge per CDR3 protein into single entries with the most common DNA and genes. The sample yields about 8,100 distinct CDR3 sequences; less than 15% were counted once. Of the sample, about 10% falls within the top ten clones. This specimen consisted of lung tumor tissue, obtained at surgery. The receptors originated from a male donor with early-stage non-small cell lung cancer.

This clonotype was recorded at least ten times. The chain recombines TRBV18 with TRBJ2-7, with TRBD2 identical over 8 bases. V lost 3 bases to trimming and J lost 5 bases; unmatched junction nucleotides: 9. The length of the CDR3 is 15 residues. Germline values: CDR1 KGHSH, CDR2 LQKENI. CDR3 sequence reads: CASSPVAGTAHEQYF. DNA for the CDR3: TGTGCCAGCTCACCGGTAGCGGGAACGGCTCACGAGCAGTACTTC. Full variable domain (outside the CDR3, taken from reference TRBV18 and TRBJ2-7): NAGVMQNPRHLVRRRGQEARLRCSPMKGHSHVYWYRQLPEEGLKFMVYLQKENIIDESGMPKERFSAEFPKEGPSILRIQQVVRGDSAAYFCASSPVAGTAHEQYFGPGTRLTVT.

This clonotype is labeled as medium-sized (0.01 to 0.1%). J is TRBJ1-4 and V is TRBV4-1; 8 bases map to TRBD1. The germline V gene has CDR1 MGHRA and CDR2 YSYEKL. The CDR3 is 15 amino acids. After removal of 5 bases from V and 3 bases from J, the junction contained 5 bases not matched to a gene. The CDR3 region is CASSAAQGANEKLFF. The CDR3 DNA sequence: TGCGCCAGCAGCGCCGCACAGGGGGCTAATGAAAAACTGTTTTTT.

At least ten counts were recorded for this clonotype. V gene TRBV6-2 or TRBV6-3 combines with J gene TRBJ2-3, with D tentatively TRBD1 or TRBD2 (5 bases each). The V end was cut by 8 bases, the J end by 0 bases, with 12 bases between. Germline V gene lookup returns CDR1 MNHEY and CDR2 SVGEGT. The CDR3 totals 14 residues. The CDR3 spells CASGDGASTDTQYF. CDR3 sequence (DNA): TGTGCCAGCGGCGACGGGGCCAGCACAGATACGCAGTATTTT.

Within the sample, this clonotype is large (0.1 to 1%). The chain is built from TRBV7-6 and TRBJ2-3; weak D call: TRBD2 (6 bases). The CDR3 sequence is 15 residues long. Per germline, CDR1 SGHVS and CDR2 FNYEAQ. V dropped 5 bases and J dropped 0 bases, with 12 bases sitting between them. The chain's CDR3 is CASSRNSGSTDTQYF. CDR3 coding DNA: TGTGCCAGCAGCCGCAACAGCGGGAGCACAGATACGCAGTATTTT.

This clonotype occurred a few times. The chain combines TRBV20-1 with TRBJ1-1; no clear D. The CDR3 spans 10 residues. CDR1 and CDR2 from the germline V gene are DFQATT and SNEGSKA (reference sequence). V was clipped by 3 bases and J by 3 bases, with 2 bases between them. Here the CDR3 reads CSASYTEAFF. The CDR3 DNA reads as TGCAGTGCTAGTTACACTGAAGCTTTCTTT.

This clonotype was recorded at least ten times. V is TRBV5-5 and J is TRBJ1-1; D is unresolved. CDR3 size: 16 residues. V was cut by 0 bases and J by 0 bases, with 12 bases left in between. Germline V gene sequence: CDR1 SGHKS, CDR2 YYEKEE (reference sequence). In DNA, the CDR3 is TGTGCCAGCAGCTTGGGTACAGCTCGGATGAACACTGAAGCTTTCTTT. It encodes CASSLGTARMNTEAFF.

This clonotype is termed large (0.1 to 1%). The rearrangement uses TRBV6-6 and TRBJ2-7, with a possible D match to TRBD2 (5 bases). Trimming took off 8 bases at V and 4 bases at J, with 24 bases between the two ends. Per the germline V gene, CDR1 is MNHNY and CDR2 is SVGAGI (reference sequence). CDR3 length: 16 amino acids. This CDR3 reads CASGDTTSGRKYEQYF. The CDR3 coding sequence is TGTGCCAGCGGGGATACTACTTCGGGAAGGAAGTACGAGCAGTACTTC.

At least ten counts were recorded for this clonotype. This chain uses TRBV18 with TRBJ2-5; D is possibly TRBD2 (6 bases). The CDR3 has 14 residues. Per germline, CDR1 KGHSH and CDR2 LQKENI. Between the trimmed V and J ends, which lost 2 bases and 5 bases, there was a span of 12 bases. This CDR3 reads CASSPRRVEETQYF. In nucleotides, the CDR3 is TGTGCCAGCTCACCAAGGAGGGTGGAGGAGACCCAGTACTTC. Looking up the rest from reference TRBV18 and TRBJ2-5 gives the full variable domain: NAGVMQNPRHLVRRRGQEARLRCSPMKGHSHVYWYRQLPEEGLKFMVYLQKENIIDESGMPKERFSAEFPKEGPSILRIQQVVRGDSAAYFCASSPRRVEETQYFGPGTRLLVL.

This clonotype was recorded at least ten times. This rearrangement joins TRBV3-1 to TRBJ2-7, with 8 bases aligning to TRBD2. CDR1 is LGHDT, CDR2 YNNKEL, per germline (reference sequence). The CDR3 has 14 residues. V lost 4 bases to trimming and J lost 5 bases; unmatched junction nucleotides: 7. This chain's CDR3 is CASSPSAGAHEQYF. CDR3 DNA: TGTGCCAGCAGCCCGTCAGCGGGAGCCCACGAGCAGTACTTC.

By sample share, this clonotype is medium-sized. The genes are TRBV5-4 and TRBJ2-3; D is possibly TRBD2 (5 bases). V lost 3 bases and J lost 4, with 21 bases in between. The germline CDR1 and CDR2 sequences are SGHNT and YYREEE (reference sequence). This CDR3 is 17 amino acids long. Here the CDR3 DNA reads TGTGCCAGCAGCTCCTTGGAGGAGCTGCGGATCGCAGATACGCAGTATTTT. It translates to CASSSLEELRIADTQYF. The entire variable domain, with the rest obtained from reference TRBV5-4 and TRBJ2-3, is as follows: ETGVTQSPTHLIKTRGQQVTLRCSSQSGHNTVSWYQQALGQGPQFIFQYYREEENGRGNFPPRFSGLQFPNYSSELNVNALELDDSALYLCASSSLEELRIADTQYFGPGTRLTVL.

This clonotype showed up just a few times. The chain has TRBV20-1 and TRBJ1-1; 8 bases match TRBD1. CDR1 and CDR2 (germline): DFQATT, SNEGSKA (reference sequence). The CDR3 extends over 11 amino acids. V gave up 3 bases and J gave up 11 bases; unmatched junction bases: 5. CDR3 sequence reads: CSASGDRNAFF. CDR3 bases: TGCAGTGCTAGCGGGGACAGGAATGCTTTCTTT.